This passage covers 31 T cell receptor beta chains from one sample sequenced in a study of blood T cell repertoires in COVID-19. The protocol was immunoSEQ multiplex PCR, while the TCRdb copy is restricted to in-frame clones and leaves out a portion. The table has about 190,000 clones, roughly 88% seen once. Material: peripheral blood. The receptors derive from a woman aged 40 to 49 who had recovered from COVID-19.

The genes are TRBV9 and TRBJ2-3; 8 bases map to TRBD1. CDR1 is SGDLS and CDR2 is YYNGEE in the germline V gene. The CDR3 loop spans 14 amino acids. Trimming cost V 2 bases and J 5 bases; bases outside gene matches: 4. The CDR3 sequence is CASSVQGAGDTQYF. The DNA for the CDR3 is TGTGCCAGCAGCGTGCAGGGGGCCGGAGATACGCAGTATTTT. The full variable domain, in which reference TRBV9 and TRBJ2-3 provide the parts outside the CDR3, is DSGVTQTPKHLITATGQRVTLRCSPRSGDLSVYWYQQSLDQGLQFLIQYYNGEERAKGNILERFSAQQFPDLHSELNLSSLELGDSALYFCASSVQGAGDTQYFGPGTRLTVL.

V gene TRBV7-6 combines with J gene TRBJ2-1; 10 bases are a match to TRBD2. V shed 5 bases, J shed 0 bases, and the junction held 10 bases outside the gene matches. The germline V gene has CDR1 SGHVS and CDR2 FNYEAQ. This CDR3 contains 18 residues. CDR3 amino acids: CASSLNPSGSGSYNEQFF. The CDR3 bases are TGTGCCAGCAGCCTCAACCCTAGCGGGAGTGGCTCCTACAATGAGCAGTTCTTC.

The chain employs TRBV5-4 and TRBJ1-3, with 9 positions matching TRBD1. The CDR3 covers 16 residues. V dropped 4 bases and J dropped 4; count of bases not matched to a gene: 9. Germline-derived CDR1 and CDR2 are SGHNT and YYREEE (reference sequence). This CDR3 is CASSDVTGGIGNTIYF. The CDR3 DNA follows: TGTGCCAGCAGCGACGTGACAGGGGGAATCGGAAACACCATATATTTT.

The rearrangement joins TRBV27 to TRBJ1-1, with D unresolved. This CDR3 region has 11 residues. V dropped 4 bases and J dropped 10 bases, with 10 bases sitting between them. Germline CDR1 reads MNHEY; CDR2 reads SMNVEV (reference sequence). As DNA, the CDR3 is TGTGCCAGCAGTTCGGCTGGAGGAGCTTTCTTT. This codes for CASSSAGGAFF.

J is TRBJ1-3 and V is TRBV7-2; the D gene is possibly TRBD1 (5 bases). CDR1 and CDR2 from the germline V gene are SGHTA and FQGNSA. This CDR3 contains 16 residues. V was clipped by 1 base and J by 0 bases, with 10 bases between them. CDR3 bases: TGTGCCAGCAGCTTAGTGGTCAGGGACTCTGGAAACACCATATATTTT. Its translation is CASSLVVRDSGNTIYF.

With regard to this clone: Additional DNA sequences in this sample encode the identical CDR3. CDR3 nucleotides: TGTGCCAGCAGCCAAGTAGCGTACGAGCAGTACTTC. Translated, it gives CASSQVAYEQYF. This chain links TRBV4-2 with TRBJ2-7; D might be TRBD2 (5 bases). Germline lookup yields CDR1 LGHNA and CDR2 YNFKEQ. This CDR3 is 12 amino acids long. The V gene lost 1 base and the J gene lost 4 bases, with 5 bases spanning the gap.

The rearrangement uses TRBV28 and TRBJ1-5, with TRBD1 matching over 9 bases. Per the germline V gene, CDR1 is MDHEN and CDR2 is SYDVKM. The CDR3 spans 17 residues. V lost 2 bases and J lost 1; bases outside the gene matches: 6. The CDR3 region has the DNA TGTGCCAGCAGTTTAGCGACAGGGGGAAGCAGCAATCAGCCCCAGCATTTT. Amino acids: CASSLATGGSSNQPQHF.

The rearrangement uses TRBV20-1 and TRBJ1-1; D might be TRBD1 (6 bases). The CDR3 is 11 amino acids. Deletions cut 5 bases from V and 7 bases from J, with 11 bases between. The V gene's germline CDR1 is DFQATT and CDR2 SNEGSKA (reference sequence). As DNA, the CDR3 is TGCAGTGCTTACAGGGCGGATGAAGCTTTCTTT. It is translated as CSAYRADEAFF.

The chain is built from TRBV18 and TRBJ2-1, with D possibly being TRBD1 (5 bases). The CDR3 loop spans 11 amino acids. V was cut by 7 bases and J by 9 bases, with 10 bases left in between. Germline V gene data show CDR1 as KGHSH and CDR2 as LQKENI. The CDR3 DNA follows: TGTGCCAGCTTACAGGAAGGTGAGCAGTTCTTC. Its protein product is CASLQEGEQFF.

CDR3 in amino acids: CASSQEEGGEVFGYTF. The CDR3 DNA reads TGCGCCAGCAGCCAAGAGGAGGGAGGGGAAGTATTTGGCTACACCTTC. V is TRBV4-1 and J is TRBJ1-2; D is perhaps TRBD1 (5 bases). Germline-derived CDR1 and CDR2 are MGHRA and YSYEKL. This CDR3 has 16 residues. Between the trimmed V and J ends, which lost 0 bases and 7 bases, there was a span of 18 bases.

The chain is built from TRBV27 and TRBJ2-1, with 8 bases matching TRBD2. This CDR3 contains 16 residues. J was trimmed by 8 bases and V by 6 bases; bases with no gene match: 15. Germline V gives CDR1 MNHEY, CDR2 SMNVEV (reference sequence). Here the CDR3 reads CASRPLGIAGRDEQFF. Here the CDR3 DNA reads TGTGCCAGCAGGCCCCTCGGGATAGCGGGACGAGATGAGCAGTTCTTC.

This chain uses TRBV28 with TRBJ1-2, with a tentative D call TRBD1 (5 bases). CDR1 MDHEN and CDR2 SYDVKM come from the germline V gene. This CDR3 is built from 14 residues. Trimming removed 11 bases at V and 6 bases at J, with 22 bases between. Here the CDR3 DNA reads TGTGCCGGGGCGGCGGTCCGGGAGGCGGATGGCTACACCTTC. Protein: CAGAAVREADGYTF.

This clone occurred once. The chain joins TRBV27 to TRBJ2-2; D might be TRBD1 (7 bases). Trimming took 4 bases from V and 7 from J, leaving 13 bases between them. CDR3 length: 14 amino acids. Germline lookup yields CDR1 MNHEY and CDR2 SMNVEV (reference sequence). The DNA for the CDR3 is TGTGCCAGCAGTTGGAGGGGACAGTACGGGGAGCTGTTTTTT. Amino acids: CASSWRGQYGELFF.

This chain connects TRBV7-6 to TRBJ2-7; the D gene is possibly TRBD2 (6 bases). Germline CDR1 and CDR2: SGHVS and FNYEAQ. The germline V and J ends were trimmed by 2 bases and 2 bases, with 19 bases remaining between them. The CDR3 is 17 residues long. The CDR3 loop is CASSLNPPRELPYEQYF. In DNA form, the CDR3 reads TGTGCCAGCAGCTTAAACCCCCCGCGGGAACTTCCCTACGAGCAGTACTTC. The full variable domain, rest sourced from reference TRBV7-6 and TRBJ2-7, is GAGVSQSPRYKVTKRGQDVALRCDPISGHVSLYWYRQALGQGPEFLTYFNYEAQQDKSGLPNDRFSAERPEGSISTLTIQRTEQRDSAMYRCASSLNPPRELPYEQYFGPGTRLTVT.

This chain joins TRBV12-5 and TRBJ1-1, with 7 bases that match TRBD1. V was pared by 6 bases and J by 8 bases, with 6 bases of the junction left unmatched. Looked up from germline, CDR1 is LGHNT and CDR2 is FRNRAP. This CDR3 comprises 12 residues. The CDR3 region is CASGQTGSEAFF. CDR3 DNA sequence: TGTGCTAGTGGCCAGACAGGGAGCGAAGCTTTCTTT.

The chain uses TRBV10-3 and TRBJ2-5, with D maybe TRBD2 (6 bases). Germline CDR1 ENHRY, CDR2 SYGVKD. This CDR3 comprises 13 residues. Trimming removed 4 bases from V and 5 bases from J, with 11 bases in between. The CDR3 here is CAISGQEGETQYF. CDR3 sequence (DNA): TGTGCCATCAGTGGGCAGGAGGGGGAGACCCAGTACTTC.

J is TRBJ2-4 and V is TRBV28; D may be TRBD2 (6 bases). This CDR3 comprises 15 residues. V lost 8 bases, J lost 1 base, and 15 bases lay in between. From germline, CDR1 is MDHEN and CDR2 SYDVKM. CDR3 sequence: CASGRSGGAKNIQYF. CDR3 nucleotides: TGTGCCAGCGGCCGCAGTGGGGGGGCCAAAAACATTCAGTACTTC.

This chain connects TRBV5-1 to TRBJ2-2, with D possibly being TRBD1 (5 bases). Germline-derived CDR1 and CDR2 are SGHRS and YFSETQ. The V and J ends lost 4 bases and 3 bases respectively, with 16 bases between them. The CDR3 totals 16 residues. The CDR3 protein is CASSDPRTQHTGELFF. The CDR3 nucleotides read TGCGCCAGCAGCGATCCCCGGACACAGCACACCGGGGAGCTGTTTTTT.

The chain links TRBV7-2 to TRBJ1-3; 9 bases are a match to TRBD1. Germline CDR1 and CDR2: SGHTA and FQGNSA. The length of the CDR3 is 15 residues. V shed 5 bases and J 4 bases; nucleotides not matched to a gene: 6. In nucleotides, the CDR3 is TGTGCCAGCAGCATCCGGGACAGGGACGGAAACACCATATATTTT. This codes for CASSIRDRDGNTIYF.

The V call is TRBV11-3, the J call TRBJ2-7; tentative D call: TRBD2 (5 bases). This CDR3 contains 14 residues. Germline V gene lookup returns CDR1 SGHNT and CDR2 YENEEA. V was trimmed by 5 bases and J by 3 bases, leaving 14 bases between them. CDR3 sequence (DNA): TGTGCCAGCAGCCTGGGCGGGTCTAGCTACGAGCAGTACTTC. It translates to CASSLGGSSYEQYF.

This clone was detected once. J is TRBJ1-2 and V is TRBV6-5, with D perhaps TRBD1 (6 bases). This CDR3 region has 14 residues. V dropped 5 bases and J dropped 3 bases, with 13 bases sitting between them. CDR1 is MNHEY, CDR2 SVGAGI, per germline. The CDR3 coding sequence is TGTGCCAGCAGTATACAGGGCCATGACTATGGCTACACCTTC. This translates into CASSIQGHDYGYTF.

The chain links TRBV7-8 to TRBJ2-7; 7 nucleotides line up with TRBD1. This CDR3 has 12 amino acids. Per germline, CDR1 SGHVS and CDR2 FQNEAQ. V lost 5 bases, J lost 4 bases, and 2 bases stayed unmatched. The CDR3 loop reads CASSQTGYEQYF. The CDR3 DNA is TGTGCCAGCAGCCAGACAGGGTACGAGCAGTACTTC.

CDR3 region: CASSFETQSYNEQFF. CDR3 coding DNA: TGTGCCAGCAGCTTTGAGACACAATCCTACAATGAGCAGTTCTTC. The chain uses TRBV11-3 and TRBJ2-1; D gene unclear. V lost 3 bases to trimming and J lost 1 base, with 10 bases between them. CDR1 is SGHNT and CDR2 is YENEEA in the germline V gene. This CDR3 comprises 15 residues.

The CDR3 spells CASSSHPKTGLAGLSGELFF. Written as DNA, the CDR3 is TGTGCCAGCAGTTCACACCCCAAGACAGGGCTAGCGGGATTATCCGGGGAGCTGTTTTTT. This chain links TRBV27 with TRBJ2-2; 9 bases line up with TRBD2. This CDR3 region has 20 residues. Trimming cost V 4 bases and J 6 bases; bases outside gene matches: 21. Germline CDR1 reads MNHEY; CDR2 reads SMNVEV (reference sequence).

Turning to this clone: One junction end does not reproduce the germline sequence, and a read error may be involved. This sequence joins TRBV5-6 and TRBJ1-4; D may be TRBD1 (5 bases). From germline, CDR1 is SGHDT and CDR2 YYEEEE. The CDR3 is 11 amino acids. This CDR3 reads CASSFDSDRDF. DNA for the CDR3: TGTGCCAGCAGCTTTGACAGCGATAGGGATTTT. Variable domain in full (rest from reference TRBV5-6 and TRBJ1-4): DAGVTQSPTHLIKTRGQQVTLRCSPKSGHDTVSWYQQALGQGPQFIFQYYEEEERQRGNFPDRFSGHQFPNYSSELNVNALLLGDSALYLCASSFDSDRDFGSGTQLSVL.

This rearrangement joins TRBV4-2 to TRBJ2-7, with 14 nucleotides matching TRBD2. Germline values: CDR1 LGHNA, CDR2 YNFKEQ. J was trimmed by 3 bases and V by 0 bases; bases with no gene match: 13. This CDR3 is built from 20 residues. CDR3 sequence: CASSQEGPGLAGEEGYEQYF. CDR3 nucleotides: TGTGCCAGCAGCCAAGAGGGTCCGGGACTAGCGGGAGAAGAGGGCTACGAGCAGTACTTC.

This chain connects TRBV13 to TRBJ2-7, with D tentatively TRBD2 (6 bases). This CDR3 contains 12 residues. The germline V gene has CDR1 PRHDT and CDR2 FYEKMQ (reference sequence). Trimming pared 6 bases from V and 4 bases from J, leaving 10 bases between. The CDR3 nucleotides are TGTGCCAGCAGTAAGGCGGGATACGAGCAGTACTTC. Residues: CASSKAGYEQYF. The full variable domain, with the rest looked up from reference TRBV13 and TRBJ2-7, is AAGVIQSPRHLIKEKRETATLKCYPIPRHDTVYWYQQGPGQDPQFLISFYEKMQSDKGSIPDRFSAQQFSDYHSELNMSSLELGDSALYFCASSKAGYEQYFGPGTRLTVT.

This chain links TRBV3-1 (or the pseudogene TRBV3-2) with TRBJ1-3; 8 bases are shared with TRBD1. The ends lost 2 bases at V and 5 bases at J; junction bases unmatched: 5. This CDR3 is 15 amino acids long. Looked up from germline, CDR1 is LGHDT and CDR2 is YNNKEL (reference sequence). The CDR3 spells CASSQRTGTRNTIYF. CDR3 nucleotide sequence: TGTGCCAGCAGCCAAAGGACAGGGACTCGAAACACCATATATTTT.

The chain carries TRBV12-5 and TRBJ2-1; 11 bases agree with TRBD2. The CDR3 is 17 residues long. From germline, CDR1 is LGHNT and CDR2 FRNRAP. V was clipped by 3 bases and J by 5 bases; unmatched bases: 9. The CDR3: CASGFTFGTSGNNEQFF. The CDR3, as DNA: TGTGCTAGTGGTTTCACCTTCGGGACTAGCGGCAACAATGAGCAGTTCTTC.

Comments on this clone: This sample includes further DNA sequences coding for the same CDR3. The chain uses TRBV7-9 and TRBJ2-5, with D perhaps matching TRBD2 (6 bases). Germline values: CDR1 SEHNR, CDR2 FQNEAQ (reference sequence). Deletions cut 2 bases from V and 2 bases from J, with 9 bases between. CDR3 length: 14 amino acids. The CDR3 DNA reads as TGTGCCAGCAGCTTACTGCGGGGACAAGAGACCCAGTACTTC. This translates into CASSLLRGQETQYF.

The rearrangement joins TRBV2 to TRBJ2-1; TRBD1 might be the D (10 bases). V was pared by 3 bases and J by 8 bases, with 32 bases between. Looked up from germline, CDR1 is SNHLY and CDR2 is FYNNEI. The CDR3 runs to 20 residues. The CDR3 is CASSEVSGQGRDRTSDEQFF. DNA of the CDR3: TGTGCCAGCAGTGAGGTTTCGGGACAGGGGAGGGATAGGACTAGCGATGAGCAGTTCTTC.